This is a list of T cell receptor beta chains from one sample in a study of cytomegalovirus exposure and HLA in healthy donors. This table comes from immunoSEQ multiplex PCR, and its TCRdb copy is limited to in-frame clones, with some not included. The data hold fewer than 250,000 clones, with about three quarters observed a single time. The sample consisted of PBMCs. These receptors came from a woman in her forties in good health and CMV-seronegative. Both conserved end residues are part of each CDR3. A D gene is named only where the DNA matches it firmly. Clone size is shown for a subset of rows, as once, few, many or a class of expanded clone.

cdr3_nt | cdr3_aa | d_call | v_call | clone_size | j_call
TGTGCCAGCAGCTTACCGGGACAGGGGGTTGGAAACACCATATATTTT | CASSLPGQGVGNTIYF | TRBD1 | TRBV5-5 | NA | TRBJ1-3
TGTGCCAGCAGTTACCTCGGGGACAATGAGCAGTTCTTC | CASSYLGDNEQFF | NA | TRBV6-5 | NA | TRBJ2-1
TGTGCCAGCAGTCCCCGGGCCGGTGCGGGAGGCCACAATGAGCAGTTCTTC | CASSPRAGAGGHNEQFF | TRBD2 | TRBV27 | NA | TRBJ2-1
TGTGCCAGCTCGTACCGGGACACGAACACCGGGGAGCTGTTTTTT | CASSYRDTNTGELFF | NA | TRBV18 | NA | TRBJ2-2
TGTGCCAGCAGCGCCACGGTTAATAATGAAAAACTGTTTTTT | CASSATVNNEKLFF | NA | TRBV9 | NA | TRBJ1-4
TGTGCCTGGGCTTACTATGAGCAGTTCTTC | CAWAYYEQFF | NA | TRBV30 | once | TRBJ2-1
TGTGCCAGCAGCAGCGGGAGGGCCTCGTACAATGAGCAGTTCTTC | CASSSGRASYNEQFF | TRBD2 | TRBV7-2 | NA | TRBJ2-1
TGTGCCAGCAGTGAATGGACAGGGGGTAACACCGGGGAGCTGTTTTTT | CASSEWTGGNTGELFF | TRBD1 | TRBV6-1 | NA | TRBJ2-2
TGTGCCAGCAGCTACAGAACTAACTATGGCTACACCTTC | CASSYRTNYGYTF | NA | TRBV28 | NA | TRBJ1-2
TGTGCCAGCAGCTTTACGGGCACTGAAGCTTTCTTT | CASSFTGTEAFF | NA | TRBV7-9 | NA | TRBJ1-1
TGTGCCAGTAGTGAGTTTATGAACACTGAAGCTTTCTTT | CASSEFMNTEAFF | NA | TRBV19 | NA | TRBJ1-1
TGTGCCAGCAGCTTAGGGACACACTCAAGCCCGAATGAAAAACTGTTTTTT | CASSLGTHSSPNEKLFF | NA | TRBV7-9 | NA | TRBJ1-4
TGTGCCAGCAGTGAAGGGAATAGCGGGTACACAGATACGCAGTATTTT | CASSEGNSGYTDTQYF | TRBD2 | TRBV2 | NA | TRBJ2-3
TGCGCCAGCAGCCAACGCGGGCAGTTTAACTATGGCTACACCTTC | CASSQRGQFNYGYTF | NA | TRBV4-3 | few | TRBJ1-2
TGTGCCAGCAGCCAAGATGGGGGGTGGAAGGGTTTCTTT | CASSQDGGWKGFF | NA | TRBV4-2 | NA | TRBJ1-1
TGTGCCAGTGGAGCGGGGACGGACTCTGGAAACACCATATATTTT | CASGAGTDSGNTIYF | NA | TRBV19 | NA | TRBJ1-3
TGTGCCTGGAGCAGCCAAGAGACCCAGTACTTC | CAWSSQETQYF | NA | TRBV30 | NA | TRBJ2-5
TGCAGCGTAGCGGGAGGAACAGATACGCAGTATTTT | CSVAGGTDTQYF | TRBD2 | TRBV29-1 | NA | TRBJ2-3
TGCGCCAGCAGCTTGCCCAGGGTAGAAAATGAGCAGTTCTTC | CASSLPRVENEQFF | NA | TRBV5-1 | NA | TRBJ2-1
TGCAGTGCTAGTGCACAGAAAAAACTGTTTTTT | CSASAQKKLFF | NA | TRBV20-1 | NA | TRBJ1-4
TGTGCCAGCAGCTGGGGTAGCGGAGACAATGAGCAGTTCTTC | CASSWGSGDNEQFF | NA | TRBV7-2 | NA | TRBJ2-1
TGCGCCAGCAGCTTTATGCGATTCGAAGAGACCCAGTACTTC | CASSFMRFEETQYF | NA | TRBV5-1 | once | TRBJ2-5
TGTGCCATCAGTGAGATTGGGCTAGCGAATGAAGAGACCCAGTACTTC | CAISEIGLANEETQYF | NA | TRBV10-3 | NA | TRBJ2-5
TGTGCCAGCAGTAACCTCGGGACTAGCGCCTACAATGAGCAGTTCTTC | CASSNLGTSAYNEQFF | TRBD2 | TRBV6-6 | NA | TRBJ2-1
TGTGCCAGCAGTTACTCCCAGGAAACTAATGAAAAACTGTTTTTT | CASSYSQETNEKLFF | NA | TRBV6-5 | NA | TRBJ1-4
TGTGCTAGCAGCTTAGCGCCGGGCGGGGAGCTGTTTTTT | CASSLAPGGELFF | NA | TRBV7-7 | few | TRBJ2-2
TGTGCCAGTACAACAGTCCGGACTTTGAACACTGAAGCTTTCTTT | CASTTVRTLNTEAFF | NA | TRBV19 | NA | TRBJ1-1
TGTGCCAGTAGTACCCTAGTAACCGGGGAGCTGTTTTTT | CASSTLVTGELFF | NA | TRBV19 | NA | TRBJ2-2
TGCGCCAGCAGCCTCAAGACTAGCGGGAGGGATTACGAGCAGTACTTC | CASSLKTSGRDYEQYF | TRBD2 | TRBV5-1 | NA | TRBJ2-7
TGTGCCAGCAGCGTAGGGCGGGACGGGGATGAAAAACTGTTTTTT | CASSVGRDGDEKLFF | NA | TRBV9 | NA | TRBJ1-4
TGTGCCAGCAGCTCGCGGGCCCAGGCAAAACTGTTTTTT | CASSSRAQAKLFF | NA | TRBV11-2 | NA | TRBJ1-4
TGTGCCAGCAGCGTACAAGACCTAGCGGGACAAAACGAGCAGTTCTTC | CASSVQDLAGQNEQFF | TRBD2 | TRBV9 | NA | TRBJ2-1
TGTGCCAGCAGCTTGGGACAGGCGAAATATTACACTGAAGCTTTCTTT | CASSLGQAKYYTEAFF | NA | TRBV5-8 | NA | TRBJ1-1
TGTGCCAGCAGAGGGGTCAATAATTCACCCCTCCACTTT | CASRGVNNSPLHF | NA | TRBV6-1 | few | TRBJ1-6
TGTGCCAGCTCACCACCGTTAGGAGCGGACCCTGAAGCTTTCTTT | CASSPPLGADPEAFF | NA | TRBV18 | NA | TRBJ1-1
TGTGCCAGCAGCCCTCAGGGGAACACTGAAGCTTTCTTT | CASSPQGNTEAFF | NA | TRBV7-3 | NA | TRBJ1-1
TGTGCCAGCACCCAAGGGAGGGGTGGACAGCCCCAGCATTTT | CASTQGRGGQPQHF | NA | TRBV6-6 | once | TRBJ1-5
TGTGCCAGCAGTGAAGCACTCGGACAGGGTACCAATGAGCAGTTCTTC | CASSEALGQGTNEQFF | TRBD1 | TRBV6-1 | few | TRBJ2-1
TGTGCCAGCAGTTGGTCTGCGGGTGAAGCTTTCTTT | CASSWSAGEAFF | NA | TRBV25-1 | NA | TRBJ1-1
TGCGCCAGCAGCCAGCTACAGGCGGGACTTTATGGCTACACCTTC | CASSQLQAGLYGYTF | NA | TRBV4-3 | NA | TRBJ1-2
TGTGCCAGCAGCTTCCAGGTGGGCACTGAAGCTTTCTTT | CASSFQVGTEAFF | NA | TRBV5-4 | NA | TRBJ1-1
TGTGCCAGCAGCTTGGAGGTGAACACTGAAGCTTTCTTT | CASSLEVNTEAFF | NA | TRBV7-2 | NA | TRBJ1-1
TGCGCCAGCAGCTTGGCCATTGACAGGAACTATGGCTACACCTTC | CASSLAIDRNYGYTF | NA | TRBV5-1 | few | TRBJ1-2